A single sample gave rise to the 16 T cell receptor beta chains below, sequenced in a study of vaccination and CD4 T cells after COVID-19. Treatment defined: approximately 11-day PBMC culture with coronavirus spike peptide pools or control peptides (ViraFEST assay). CD4+ T cells that had been cultured provided DNA sequenced with the Oncomine TCR Beta short-read assay. TCRdb ran MiXCR on the PCR reads and lists one entry per CDR3 protein. The table shows about 12,000 distinct CDR3 sequences, with around 70% occurring only once. These receptors have no identified antigens. Sequencing input: CD4+ T cells from blood, cultured in vitro. These receptors were taken from a human donor who had recovered from COVID-19.

The chain combines TRBV6-2 or TRBV6-3 with TRBJ2-7; D may be TRBD1 (6 bases). V was cut by 8 bases and J by 11 bases, with 19 bases left in between. Per germline, CDR1 MNHEY and CDR2 SVGEGT. This CDR3 region has 12 residues. The CDR3 loop is CASGDIFRWEYF. DNA for the CDR3: TGTGCCAGCGGGGACATTTTCCGATGGGAGTACTTC.

The V call is TRBV7-9, the J call TRBJ1-1; D uncertain. Germline loops: CDR1 SEHNR, CDR2 FQNEAQ (reference sequence). The CDR3 is 13 amino acids. V was shortened by 10 bases and J by 0 bases, with 12 bases between the two germline ends. In DNA form, the CDR3 reads TGTGCCACATCAGAGTTCATGAACACTGAAGCTTTCTTT. Translation: CATSEFMNTEAFF.

A few counts support this clonotype. The CDR3 bases are TGCAGTGCTAGAGAACAGGCCCGAGAGGGCTACACCTTC. This sequence encodes CSAREQAREGYTF. This chain links TRBV20-1 with TRBJ1-2, with a weak D call TRBD1 (5 bases). With 0 bases removed from V and 8 bases from J, the gap between germline ends came to 13 bases. Germline CDR1 and CDR2: DFQATT and SNEGSKA (reference sequence). The CDR3 is 13 residues long.

DNA of the CDR3: TGCAGCTACCAGGGTGGCCTCATGAACACTGAAGCTTTCTTT. It specifies CSYQGGLMNTEAFF. This sequence joins TRBV20-1 and TRBJ1-1; maybe TRBD1 (5 bases). Germline CDR1 is DFQATT and CDR2 is SNEGSKA (reference sequence). The CDR3 length is 14 residues.

The chain joins TRBV27 to TRBJ1-1; 8 nucleotides align to TRBD1. V shed 6 bases, J shed 1 base, and the junction held 7 bases outside the gene matches. CDR3 length: 15 residues. Germline-derived CDR1 and CDR2 are MNHEY and SMNVEV (reference sequence). The CDR3 DNA follows: TGTGCCAGCAGCGCAGGGGGCTCTGGGAACACTGAAGCTTTCTTT. Its translation: CASSAGGSGNTEAFF.

This clonotype was recorded a few times. The junction shows a germline mismatch at one end, possibly a read error. The gene calls are TRBV6-1 and TRBJ1-2; 7 nucleotides line up with TRBD1. The CDR3 loop spans 13 amino acids. Germline V lookup: CDR1 MNHNS, CDR2 SASEGT. The CDR3 protein is CASSEATPGTVGF. CDR3 in DNA: TGTGCCAGCAGTGAAGCGACCCCCGGGACAGTGGGCTTC.

J is TRBJ1-4 and V is TRBV28; D not resolved. Germline CDR1 reads MDHEN; CDR2 reads SYDVKM. V was shortened by 7 bases and J by 8 bases, with 20 bases between the two germline ends. The CDR3 consists of 15 residues. The CDR3 protein is CASITGEGRPEKLFF. For the CDR3, the DNA is TGTGCCAGCATCACCGGGGAGGGTAGGCCCGAAAAACTGTTTTTT.

This chain connects TRBV20-1 to TRBJ2-1; D is possibly TRBD2 (6 bases). This CDR3 comprises 13 residues. Per the germline V gene, CDR1 is DFQATT and CDR2 is SNEGSKA (reference sequence). Trimming removed 1 base from V and 10 bases from J, with 14 bases in between. The CDR3 DNA reads TGCAGTGCTAGAGGGTCTGGGAGCGGGGAGCAGTTCTTC. Translated, it gives CSARGSGSGEQFF.

This chain joins TRBV6-1 and TRBJ1-2; 7 nucleotides align to TRBD1. Germline V lookup: CDR1 MNHNS, CDR2 SASEGT. V dropped 6 bases and J dropped 7; count of bases not matched to a gene: 8. The CDR3 runs 13 residues. The CDR3 DNA is TGTGCCAGCAGCAAACACCGGGACAGTGGCTACACCTTC. It encodes CASSKHRDSGYTF.

This clonotype was detected a few times. V is TRBV10-1 and J is TRBJ2-5, with TRBD1 as a possible D gene (5 bases). Trimming removed 0 bases from V and 2 bases from J, with 10 bases in between. In germline, CDR1 is WNHNN, CDR2 SYGVQD (reference sequence). The CDR3 is made up of 15 amino acids. The CDR3 DNA follows: TGCGCCAGCAGTGAGTCCGCCGGACAACAAGAGACCCAGTACTTC. Translation: CASSESAGQQETQYF.

The rearrangement uses TRBV6-5 and TRBJ2-7, with D possibly matching TRBD1 (5 bases). The germline V gene has CDR1 MNHEY and CDR2 SVGAGI. V shed 0 bases and J shed 4 bases, with 13 bases lying between them. The CDR3 sequence is 15 residues long. CDR3 sequence reads: CASSYSKWGSYEQYF. DNA for the CDR3: TGTGCCAGCAGTTACTCGAAATGGGGCTCATACGAGCAGTACTTC.

This chain connects TRBV11-3 to TRBJ1-3; perhaps TRBD1 as D (6 bases). Germline CDR1 reads SGHNT; CDR2 reads YENEEA. This CDR3 spans 15 amino acids. V lost 5 bases and J lost 7, with 18 bases in between. This CDR3 is CASSKGGGQRNTIYF. The DNA for the CDR3 is TGTGCCAGCAGCAAGGGCGGGGGGCAACGGAACACCATATATTTT.

This clonotype was seen a single time. The rearrangement links TRBV20-1 to TRBJ2-5, with 10 bases matching TRBD2. Losses at the gene ends were 3 bases for V and 4 bases for J; bases not matched to a gene: 11. From germline, CDR1 is DFQATT and CDR2 SNEGSKA (reference sequence). The CDR3 contains 16 residues. CDR3 bases: TGCAGTGCTAGGGCCAGCGGGAGGGCCCTGGGAGAGACCCAGTACTTC. This sequence encodes CSARASGRALGETQYF.

This chain joins TRBV7-2 and TRBJ1-4; D might be TRBD1 (6 bases). Germline CDR1 and CDR2: SGHTA and FQGNSA. CDR3 length: 15 residues. V shed 5 bases and J shed 4 bases, with 14 bases lying between them. CDR3 bases: TGTGCCAGCAGCCTAACAGGGCTAGTTAATGAAAAACTGTTTTTT. It yields the protein CASSLTGLVNEKLFF.

The rearrangement links TRBV20-1 to TRBJ2-5; D gene ambiguous. In germline, CDR1 is DFQATT, CDR2 SNEGSKA (reference sequence). The CDR3 consists of 13 residues. Trimming shortened V by 6 bases and J by 5 bases, and 16 bases separated the two germline ends. Written as DNA, the CDR3 is TGCAGTGCGTTACGATCGACTCGCGAGACCCAGTACTTC. Its translation: CSALRSTRETQYF.

V is TRBV7-2 and J is TRBJ2-2; D is possibly TRBD2 (5 bases). V lost 6 bases and J lost 6, with 23 bases in between. There are 17 residues in the CDR3. Germline V lookup: CDR1 SGHTA, CDR2 FQGNSA. CDR3 protein: CASSRRLLEGRAGELFF. In DNA form, the CDR3 reads TGTGCCAGCAGTCGCCGTCTTCTAGAGGGAAGGGCCGGGGAGCTGTTTTTT. Together with reference TRBV7-2 and TRBJ2-2, the CDR3 gives the full variable domain: GAGVSQSPSNKVTEKGKDVELRCDPISGHTALYWYRQSLGQGLEFLIYFQGNSAPDKSGLPSDRFSAERTGGSVSTLTIQRTQQEDSAVYLCASSRRLLEGRAGELFFGEGSRLTVL.